These 21 T cell receptor beta chains were sequenced from one sample in a study of cytomegalovirus exposure and HLA in healthy donors. Use of 60 Vbeta and 13 Jbeta primers characterized the PCR. Clones were sequenced by immunoSEQ multiplex PCR, and TCRdb holds only the in-frame ones, with some missing. The sample has under 200,000 clones, about two thirds seen once. The material sequenced was PBMCs. Receptor source: a woman aged 18-29 years in good health and CMV-seropositive.

Regarding this clone: Additional DNA sequences in this sample encode the identical CDR3. J is TRBJ2-2 and V is TRBV30; no clear D gene. This CDR3 spans 12 amino acids. V was trimmed by 0 bases and J by 5 bases, leaving 4 bases between them. CDR1 and CDR2 from the germline V gene are GTSNPN and SVGIG (reference sequence). The CDR3 DNA follows: TGTGCCTGGAGTGTACAAACCGGGGAGCTGTTTTTT. This gives the protein CAWSVQTGELFF.

This sequence joins TRBV7-9 and TRBJ2-5; D may be TRBD2 (6 bases). Trimming took 8 bases from V and 3 from J, leaving 13 bases between them. The CDR3 consists of 13 residues. CDR1 is SEHNR, CDR2 FQNEAQ, per germline (reference sequence). The CDR3 coding sequence is TGTGCCAGCGGAGGGGTGGCAGAAGAGACCCAGTACTTC. Its translation: CASGGVAEETQYF.

The chain has TRBV4-1 and TRBJ2-7; TRBD1 matches 8 bases. V trimming: 2 bases; J trimming: 3 bases; junction bases outside the gene matches: 6. CDR3 length: 15 residues. The V gene's germline CDR1 is MGHRA and CDR2 YSYEKL. In DNA, the CDR3 is TGCGCCAGCAGCCAAACCTTACAGGGGGGCTACGAGCAGTACTTC. This translates into CASSQTLQGGYEQYF.

This chain connects TRBV19 to TRBJ2-7, with 8 bases fitting TRBD1. CDR3 length equals 14 residues. Looked up from germline, CDR1 is LNHDA and CDR2 is SQIVND (reference sequence). The V and J ends lost 6 bases and 8 bases, in that order; junction bases with no gene match: 12. The CDR3 region is CASSVDGQGFKQYF. The CDR3, as DNA: TGTGCCAGTAGCGTGGATGGACAGGGTTTCAAGCAGTACTTC.

The V and J genes are TRBV15 and TRBJ2-5; D is unresolved. The last part of the DNA fits TRBJ2-7 better; the J call may be wrong. Germline CDR1 LNHNV, CDR2 YYDKDF (reference sequence). This CDR3 has 15 amino acids. The CDR3 loop is CATSINLGSSYEQYF. CDR3 coding DNA: TGTGCCACCAGTATCAACTTGGGCAGCTCCTACGAGCAGTACTTC.

The J gene is TRBJ2-7, the V gene TRBV27, with 12 bases identical to TRBD2. Germline V gene lookup returns CDR1 MNHEY and CDR2 SMNVEV (reference sequence). The CDR3 is 17 amino acids. Unmatched junction bases numbered 9, after V lost 2 bases and J lost 4 bases. CDR3 coding DNA: TGTGCCAGCAGTTTAACTAGCGGGAGGCTTACGGGTTACGAGCAGTACTTC. Its protein is CASSLTSGRLTGYEQYF.

This clone appeared a few times. This chain connects TRBV9 to TRBJ1-3; 7 nucleotides line up with TRBD1. The V segment lost 3 bases and the J segment 0 bases; nucleotides outside the gene matches: 9. Germline V CDR1 and CDR2: SGDLS, YYNGEE. The CDR3 length is 17 residues. CDR3 protein: CASSARTGDISGNTIYF. The CDR3 DNA follows: TGTGCCAGCAGCGCCCGGACAGGTGATATCTCTGGAAACACCATATATTTT.

The V and J genes are TRBV27 and TRBJ2-4; D ambiguous. The ends were cut back, 6 bases at V and 0 bases at J, with 12 bases in the middle. The CDR3 has 15 residues. CDR1 is MNHEY and CDR2 is SMNVEV in the germline V gene (reference sequence). CDR3 region: CASSPSVLAKNIQYF. CDR3 coding DNA: TGTGCCAGCAGCCCATCAGTGTTAGCCAAAAACATTCAGTACTTC.

The V and J genes are TRBV13 and TRBJ2-1; 9 bases are shared with TRBD2. The V segment lost 1 base and the J segment 5 bases; nucleotides outside the gene matches: 3. CDR1 and CDR2 from the germline V gene are PRHDT and FYEKMQ (reference sequence). The length of the CDR3 is 15 residues. The CDR3 here is CASSLASGVNNEQFF. The CDR3 DNA sequence: TGTGCCAGCAGCTTAGCTAGCGGGGTGAACAATGAGCAGTTCTTC. The full variable domain, with the rest looked up from reference TRBV13 and TRBJ2-1, is AAGVIQSPRHLIKEKRETATLKCYPIPRHDTVYWYQQGPGQDPQFLISFYEKMQSDKGSIPDRFSAQQFSDYHSELNMSSLELGDSALYFCASSLASGVNNEQFFGPGTRLTVL.

This chain joins TRBV7-2 and TRBJ2-3; TRBD2 is a possible D gene (6 bases). V lost 6 bases to trimming and J lost 0 bases, with 16 bases between them. CDR3 length: 16 residues. Germline V CDR1 and CDR2: SGHTA, FQGNSA. The CDR3 region is CASRFTGTRSTDTQYF. DNA of the CDR3: TGTGCCAGCAGGTTTACCGGGACTCGAAGCACAGATACGCAGTATTTT.

This clone was seen only a few times. This sequence joins TRBV28 and TRBJ2-7; TRBD2 might be the D (6 bases). This CDR3 region has 13 residues. V was clipped by 7 bases and J by 3 bases, with 13 bases between them. Germline V gives CDR1 MDHEN, CDR2 SYDVKM. The CDR3 loop is CASTSGLHYEQYF. CDR3 DNA sequence: TGTGCCAGCACCTCGGGACTTCACTACGAGCAGTACTTC.

In this sample, this clone turned up a few times. The chain combines TRBV5-1 with TRBJ1-2; D might be TRBD1 (6 bases). Trimming removed 3 bases from V and 6 bases from J, with 15 bases in between. The CDR3 is 14 residues long. Germline V lookup: CDR1 SGHRS, CDR2 YFSETQ. Here the CDR3 reads CASSWQQGGDGYTF. In DNA form, the CDR3 reads TGCGCCAGCAGCTGGCAACAGGGCGGAGATGGCTACACCTTC. Full variable domain (outside the CDR3, taken from reference TRBV5-1 and TRBJ1-2): KAGVTQTPRYLIKTRGQQVTLSCSPISGHRSVSWYQQTPGQGLQFLFEYFSETQRNKGNFPGRFSGRQFSNSRSEMNVSTLELGDSALYLCASSWQQGGDGYTFGSGTRLTVV.

V and J are TRBV6-5 and TRBJ2-1, with 8 bases fitting TRBD2. The V gene end was trimmed by 7 bases and the J gene end by 5 bases; junction bases not matched to a gene: 10. Germline V CDR1 and CDR2: MNHEY, SVGAGI. This CDR3 comprises 15 residues. In DNA, the CDR3 is TGTGCCAGCACCATGGGGGGACTAGTAAACAATGAGCAGTTCTTC. Amino acid sequence: CASTMGGLVNNEQFF.

This clone was counted a few times. The junction does not match germline at one end; this may be a read error. The rearrangement links TRBV7-6 to TRBJ2-1, with 8 bases fitting TRBD2. The CDR3 totals 19 residues. Germline values: CDR1 SGHVS, CDR2 FNYEAQ. As DNA, the CDR3 is TGTGCCAGCAGCTTAGGCTCGTTAGGTGCGGGGGGTTCCTTCAATGAGCAGTTCTTC. Protein: CASSLGSLGAGGSFNEQFF.

This clone was recorded once. The chain links TRBV29-1 to TRBJ1-1; weak D call: TRBD1 (5 bases). Germline values: CDR1 SQVTM, CDR2 ANQGSEA. Trimming stripped 0 bases from V and 3 bases from J, with 29 bases between. The CDR3 covers 20 residues. The CDR3 region has the DNA TGCAGCGTTGAAGATCGCTCCGGGACTATAGTTTCTGCGTGGGACACTGAAGCTTTCTTT. Residues: CSVEDRSGTIVSAWDTEAFF.

V and J are TRBV6-5 and TRBJ1-3; D is uncertain. The CDR3 has 15 residues. Germline values: CDR1 MNHEY, CDR2 SVGAGI. V shed 5 bases and J shed 4 bases, with 15 bases lying between them. The CDR3 protein is CASSTPNKEGNTIYF. In DNA form, the CDR3 reads TGTGCCAGCAGTACCCCCAATAAGGAGGGAAACACCATATATTTT.

The CDR3 reads CASRVGPGLAGNSGETQYF. In DNA form, the CDR3 reads TGTGCCAGCAGAGTGGGGCCGGGGCTAGCGGGGAATTCGGGAGAGACCCAGTACTTC. The V call is TRBV5-4, the J call TRBJ2-5; 9 bases match TRBD2. Germline lookup yields CDR1 SGHNT and CDR2 YYREEE (reference sequence). V shed 5 bases and J 4 bases; nucleotides not matched to a gene: 21. CDR3 size: 19 residues.

The rearrangement uses TRBV30 and TRBJ2-2; D unresolved. The CDR3 spans 14 residues. From germline, CDR1 is GTSNPN and CDR2 SVGIG (reference sequence). V was shortened by 1 base and J by 3 bases, with 9 bases between the two germline ends. CDR3 in DNA: TGTGCCTGGAGTGCCGGGTCCTACACCGGGGAGCTGTTTTTT. Amino acid sequence: CAWSAGSYTGELFF.

The J gene is TRBJ2-3, the V gene TRBV7-9; TRBD2 matches at 14 bases. J was trimmed by 3 bases and V by 6 bases; bases with no gene match: 5. Germline V CDR1 and CDR2: SEHNR, FQNEAQ (reference sequence). The CDR3 is made up of 16 amino acids. Written as DNA, the CDR3 is TGTGCCAGCAGGGGACTAGCGGGAGCTCCGACAGATACGCAGTATTTT. This sequence encodes CASRGLAGAPTDTQYF.

In its sample, this clone was seen once. The CDR3 bases are TGTGCCAGTAGTCCTAAGCGGACAGAGAAATACAATGAGCAGTTCTTC. This gives the protein CASSPKRTEKYNEQFF. The chain employs TRBV19 and TRBJ2-1; TRBD1 is a possible D gene (6 bases). In germline, CDR1 is LNHDA, CDR2 SQIVND (reference sequence). The CDR3 runs to 16 residues. Trimming cost V 5 bases and J 4 bases, with 18 bases left between them.

In DNA form, the CDR3 reads TGTGCCAGCTCACCGACGGGTGAGACTGAAGCTTTCTTT. Encoded protein: CASSPTGETEAFF. The rearrangement joins TRBV18 to TRBJ1-1; no clear D. V lost 3 bases and J lost 5, with 10 bases in between. CDR1 is KGHSH and CDR2 is LQKENI in the germline V gene. The CDR3 has 13 amino acids.